This TCR beta chain was captured in a study of T-cell reconstitution after alpha-beta-depleted transplantation in children. The trim removed 5 bases at V and 4 bases at J, leaving 13 bases unmatched. There are 15 residues in the CDR3. Looked up from germline, CDR1 is DFQATT and CDR2 is SNEGSKA (reference sequence). Unique molecular identifiers were used in preparing the TCRbeta library. Using its own MiXCR run on the PCR reads, TCRdb lists one record per CDR3 protein. Of about 500,000 distinct CDR3 sequences detected, 32% appear once; the ten largest clones hold 2% to 2.5%. This sequence was found in a human donor who donated a stem cell graft to a child with aplastic anemia. The chain joins TRBV20-1 to TRBJ2-5; 7 bases align to TRBD2. This specimen consisted of PBMCs from the stem cell graft donor, obtained from the stem cell graft. The CDR3 DNA follows: TGCAGTGCTGCAGGTTCACTAGCGAGGCCAGAGACCCAGTACTTC. It encodes CSAAGSLARPETQYF.